These T cell receptor beta chains were read from a single sample in a study of blood T cell repertoires in COVID-19. Some clones are missing from TCRdb's copy, which holds only in-frame ones; the method was immunoSEQ multiplex PCR. The data hold 250,000 to 300,000 clones, with almost 90% observed a single time. Source material: peripheral blood. Every receptor here comes from a woman aged 25-40 years with COVID-19, enrolled during active disease. The CDR3 runs from the conserved cysteine through the conserved F or W. D genes are given only for firm matches. Clone size is stated in some rows and not others, as once, few, many or a class when expanded.

J gene	V gene	clone size	D gene	CDR3 DNA	CDR3 protein
TRBJ2-7	TRBV3-1/TRBV3-2	once	-	TGTGCCACAGGGGACGATAAGGAGTACTTC	CATGDDKEYF
TRBJ1-4	TRBV2	once	-	TGTGCCAGCAGGGGGACAATTGTCGAAAAACTGTTTTTT	CASRGTIVEKLFF
TRBJ2-1	TRBV7-2	once	-	TGTGCCAGCAGCTTAGGCGGCCTATCCTACAATGAGCAGTTCTTC	CASSLGGLSYNEQFF
TRBJ2-7	TRBV7-8	-	TRBD1	TGTGCCAGCAGCTTAGGCCGCGACAGGGGCGGGCAGTACTTC	CASSLGRDRGGQYF
TRBJ1-4	TRBV5-1	-	TRBD1	TGCGCCAGCAGCTTAGTGGGACAGAGTAATGAAAAACTGTTTTTT	CASSLVGQSNEKLFF
TRBJ1-1	TRBV18	-	-	TGTGCCAGCTCACCCGGGACACGGAACACTGAAGCTTTCTTT	CASSPGTRNTEAFF
TRBJ2-1	TRBV5-5	-	TRBD1	TGTGCCAGCAGCTTAAGGACAGGGCGAATCTACAATGAGCAGTTCTTC	CASSLRTGRIYNEQFF
TRBJ2-1	TRBV7-9	-	-	TGTGCCAGCAGCCCTAAGCGGGCTTCGGGCGAGCAGTTCTTC	CASSPKRASGEQFF
TRBJ2-3	TRBV9	once	TRBD2	TGTGCCAGCAGCGCGACTAGCGGGAGGGTCAGTGGCACAGATACGCAGTATTTT	CASSATSGRVSGTDTQYF
TRBJ1-3	TRBV10-1	-	-	TGCGCCAGCAGTGGAGAGATGGGCATTTCTGGAAACACCATATATTTT	CASSGEMGISGNTIYF
TRBJ1-2	TRBV10-3	few	-	TGTGCCATCACCACCGCGGGGGAGGGACCCTATGGCTACACCTTC	CAITTAGEGPYGYTF
TRBJ1-1	TRBV7-2	-	-	TGTGCCAGCAGCTACCCCGGGACATCGAAAGCTTTCTTT	CASSYPGTSKAFF
TRBJ1-2	TRBV28	-	-	-	CASSSSGQGNYGYTF
TRBJ2-5	TRBV14	-	TRBD1	TGTGCCAGCAGCCAACCCGCCCGGTCGGACAGGGACGAGACCCAGTACTTC	CASSQPARSDRDETQYF
TRBJ2-2	TRBV5-1	-	TRBD2	TGCGCCAGCAGCTTTACTAGCGGGAGAGACACCGGGGAGCTGTTTTTT	CASSFTSGRDTGELFF
TRBJ1-3	TRBV5-6	few	-	TGTGCCAGCAGCTTGGCCGGAGGGGTCGGAAACACCATATATTTT	CASSLAGGVGNTIYF
TRBJ1-2	TRBV12-3/TRBV12-4	-	TRBD1	TGTGCCAGCAGTATGACAGGGGGCCATGGCTACACCTTC	CASSMTGGHGYTF
TRBJ1-5	TRBV15	once	-	TGTGCCACCAGTCCGACGGGGGGGGCCAGTCAGCCCCAGCATTTT	CATSPTGGASQPQHF
TRBJ1-2	TRBV6-5	-	TRBD1	TGTGCCAGCAGTTACACGAGGGGGGACAGAAACTATGGCTACACCTTC	CASSYTRGDRNYGYTF
TRBJ2-2	TRBV11-2	-	TRBD1	TGTGCCAGCAGCCGGACAGGGTATACCGGGGAGCTGTTTTTT	CASSRTGYTGELFF
TRBJ2-7	TRBV30	-	-	TGTGCCTGGAGCCGTAGCTCCTACGAGCAGTACTTC	CAWSRSSYEQYF
TRBJ2-7	TRBV11-2	-	TRBD1	TGTGCCAGCAGCTCTGACAGGGGGCCAACCTACGAGCAGTACTTC	CASSSDRGPTYEQYF
TRBJ2-7	TRBV5-1	-	TRBD1	TGCGCCAGCACCCAACAGGGGACAAGCTCCTACGAGCAGTACTTC	CASTQQGTSSYEQYF
TRBJ2-2	TRBV7-3	-	TRBD2	TGTGCCAGCAGAACGGCGGGAGGCACCGGGGAGCTGTTTTTT	CASRTAGGTGELFF
TRBJ2-7	TRBV5-4	-	TRBD1	TGTGCCAGCAGCTTGGCGACAGGGCTTCCCTACGAGCAGTACTTC	CASSLATGLPYEQYF
TRBJ1-1	TRBV7-2	-	-	TGTGCCAGCAGCTTAGGTTCCAGGGTGAACACTGAAGCTTTCTTT	CASSLGSRVNTEAFF
TRBJ2-5	TRBV11-3	-	-	TGTGCCAGCAGCAAGGACAGCCAAGAGACCCAGTACTTC	CASSKDSQETQYF